The TCR beta chain under discussion was sequenced for a study of shared clonotypes between healthy human individuals. Produced via immunoSEQ multiplex PCR; TCRdb's table is partial and in-frame only. Counted here are roughly 1,800,000 clones, 85% to 95% occurring once; the ten biggest clones make up 1% to 1.5%. Germline-derived CDR1 and CDR2 are SEHNR and FQNEAQ (reference sequence). Trimming removed 4 bases from V and 3 bases from J; junction bases left unmatched: 5. This CDR3 has 14 amino acids. Concerning this clone itself: Its antigen remains unidentified.

Overall study results and limits: At large depth, rarefaction still showed sorted-subset sequencing to be incomplete. Clonotype sharing among donors was thought likely to change with sequencing depth. Sampling used blood alone; tissue repertoires probably differ.

Naive CD8 cells comprised CD45RO-negative, CCR7-positively selected cells, excluding terminally differentiated effector memory CD45RA+ cells. This chain joins TRBV7-9 and TRBJ1-2; 7 positions agree with TRBD1. The clonotype comes from a man between 18 and 35 years old in good health. The sequencing sample was made of naive CD8+ T cells sorted from blood. The CDR3 DNA reads TGTGCCAGCAGCTCCGGACAGGCGTACTATGGCTACACCTTC. It is translated as CASSSGQAYYGYTF.